These 2 T cell receptor beta chains originate from one sample sequenced in a study of T cells after yellow fever vaccination. Using its own MiXCR run on the 5' RACE reads, TCRdb lists one record per CDR3 protein. This sample yields about 630,000 distinct CDR3 sequences, of which 9% to 15% are seen a single time; about 15% belongs to the top ten. The material was PBMCs, obtained on the day of the yellow fever booster vaccination. The receptors here all came from a man younger than 40 who received the YFV17D yellow fever vaccine.

This clonotype turned up a few times. This rearrangement joins TRBV5-1 to TRBJ2-7, with TRBD2 identical over 8 bases. The V gene end was trimmed by 4 bases and the J gene end by 6 bases; junction bases not matched to a gene: 15. Per germline, CDR1 SGHRS and CDR2 YFSETQ. The CDR3 is 16 amino acids. The CDR3 DNA reads TGCGCCAGCAGCAGCCCCCCGGGACTAGTGGAGGGCGAGCAGTACTTC. It specifies CASSSPPGLVEGEQYF.

The J gene is TRBJ1-6, the V gene TRBV18; D is perhaps TRBD1 (6 bases). Trimming stripped 6 bases from V and 9 bases from J, with 12 bases between. This CDR3 has 13 residues. CDR1 and CDR2 (germline): KGHSH, LQKENI. In nucleotides, the CDR3 is TGTGCCAGCTCGACCAGGGGCCCTTCACCCCTCCACTTT. Translated, it gives CASSTRGPSPLHF.